This is a list of T cell receptor beta chains from one sample in a study of shared clonotypes between healthy human individuals. Using immunoSEQ multiplex PCR, the repertoire was profiled, and TCRdb retains in-frame clones only, with some absent. The repertoire holds millions of clones, with roughly 93% as singletons. The specimen was naive CD4+ T cells from PBMCs. The origin of the receptors is a man aged 18-30 years in good health. Some clones in this sample may be carry-over from other donors' samples. Each CDR3 is given with its conserved first and last residue. A D gene is named only where the DNA matches it firmly. Some rows mark clone size as missing; the rest say once, few, many or name a class of expanded clone.

>TRBJ2-4|.|TRBD2|TRBV5-1
TGCGCCAGCAGCTTGGCCGGTAGCGGGAGCGGGTTAAACATTCAGTACTTC
CASSLAGSGSGLNIQYF
>TRBJ2-1|.|TRBD1|TRBV27
TGTGCCAGCAGCGCCCAGGGGGCCTCCTACAATGAGCAGTTCTTC
CASSAQGASYNEQFF
>TRBJ1-3|.|TRBD1|TRBV9
TGTGCCAGCAGCCCACGGACAGGGGGCTCGGGAGGTCTAGACACCATATATTTT
CASSPRTGGSGGLDTIYF
>TRBJ2-3|.|.|TRBV7-9
TGTGCCAGCAGCTTATCGGCTAGCACAGATACGCAGTATTTT
CASSLSASTDTQYF
>TRBJ2-5|once|.|TRBV6-5
TGTGCCAGCAGTTACTCCCGCGACCGCGCCGGAGAGACCCAGTACTTC
CASSYSRDRAGETQYF
>TRBJ1-5|.|.|TRBV28
TGTGCCAGCAGTTTCGCCCGGAGGGGTCAGCCCCAGCATTTT
CASSFARRGQPQHF
>TRBJ2-1|.|.|TRBV10-3
TGTGCCACCGGGAATACGAGCTCCTACAATGAGCAGTTCTTC
CATGNTSSYNEQFF
>TRBJ2-5|.|.|TRBV28
TGTGCCAGCAGACGGGGACGGGCGTACCAAGAGACCCAGTACTTC
CASRRGRAYQETQYF
>TRBJ1-1|once|.|TRBV6-5
TGTGCCAGCAGTTACTCGAAGGGGCCGAGCGCTGAAGCTTTCTTT
CASSYSKGPSAEAFF
>TRBJ2-5|.|.|TRBV20-1
TGCAGTGCTCAATATAGGAGCCAGTACTTC
CSAQYRSQYF
>TRBJ1-2|.|.|TRBV5-1
TGCGCCAGCAGCCCCGGGCGCGGGGAGGATGGCTACACCTTC
CASSPGRGEDGYTF
>TRBJ2-5|.|.|TRBV27
TGTGCCAGCAGTTTTCTCGGCCAAGAGACCCAGTACTTC
CASSFLGQETQYF
>TRBJ2-7|.|.|TRBV27
TGTGCCAGCCGATTTGGGGGCTGGGGTGGTTTCTACGAGCAGTACTTC
CASRFGGWGGFYEQYF
>TRBJ1-4|.|.|TRBV7-6
TGTGCCAGCAGCCCACAAGGCGGGGATTGGGTTAATGAAAAACTGTTTTTT
CASSPQGGDWVNEKLFF
>TRBJ2-7|.|TRBD1|TRBV5-1
TGCGCCAGCAGCTTACCGTTGGGGACAGGGTTAGGAGAGCAGTACTTC
CASSLPLGTGLGEQYF
>TRBJ1-2|.|TRBD1|TRBV27
TGTGCCAGCAGTTTAGGAGGGACAGGGGGCTCGGATGGCTACACCTTC
CASSLGGTGGSDGYTF
>TRBJ2-5|.|.|TRBV6-1
TGTGCCAGCATGCGGGATCCCGCGGGCGAGACCCAGTACTTC
CASMRDPAGETQYF
>TRBJ1-5|.|TRBD1|TRBV10-2
TGCGCCAGCAGTGAGTCGACAGGGGGTAGCAATCAGCCCCAGCATTTT
CASSESTGGSNQPQHF
>TRBJ2-7|.|TRBD1|TRBV4-1
TGCGCCAGCAGCCAAGTAATTAGGACAGGGGGTTCCTACGAGCAGTACTTC
CASSQVIRTGGSYEQYF
>TRBJ2-7|.|TRBD1|TRBV4-1
TGCGCCAGCAGCCACCCCACAGGGGGCTCCTACGAGCAGTACTTC
CASSHPTGGSYEQYF
>TRBJ2-3|.|TRBD1|TRBV7-3
TGTGCCAGCAGCAGCGGGACAGGGTTGTACACAGATACGCAGTATTTT
CASSSGTGLYTDTQYF
>TRBJ1-2|.|.|TRBV6-6
TGTGCCAGCAGCCCGACAGTCGACTATGGCTACACCTTC
CASSPTVDYGYTF
>TRBJ1-1|.|.|TRBV6-5
TGTGCCGTCGGGAGGGGGGTTTTT
CAVGRGVF
>TRBJ2-1|.|TRBD2|TRBV6-5
TGTGCCAGCACCCCAAGCGGGAGGGGTTACAATGAGCAGTTCTTC
CASTPSGRGYNEQFF
>TRBJ2-3|.|.|TRBV4-1
TGCGCCAGCAGCCTTGGGGCTAGAAGGGGAAGAGATACGCAGTATTTT
CASSLGARRGRDTQYF
>TRBJ2-7|.|TRBD1|TRBV6-5
TGTGCCAGCAGTTACCGGGACAGAGGCTCCTACGAGCAGTACTTC
CASSYRDRGSYEQYF
>TRBJ1-4|.|.|TRBV14
TGTGCCAGCAGCCCAAGAGGGACCACAACTAATGAAAAACTGTTTTTT
CASSPRGTTTNEKLFF
>TRBJ2-1|.|TRBD2|TRBV7-8
TGTGCCAGCAGCGAGGGACTACCGGCGTACAATGAGCAGTTCTTC
CASSEGLPAYNEQFF
>TRBJ2-4|.|TRBD2|TRBV28
TGTGCCAGCAGTCCGGGACTAGCGGGAGACATTCAGTACTTC
CASSPGLAGDIQYF
>TRBJ2-2|.|TRBD2|TRBV5-1
TGCGCCAGCAACGGACTAGCGGGAGCGAACACCGGGGAGCTGTTTTTT
CASNGLAGANTGELFF
>TRBJ1-4|.|.|TRBV28
TGTGCCAGCCAGAAGAGATATGAAAAACTGTTTTTT
CASQKRYEKLFF
>TRBJ2-2|.|.|TRBV18
TGTGCCAGCTGTACCACAGCGAACACCGGGGAGCTGTTTTTT
CASCTTANTGELFF
>TRBJ2-2|.|TRBD2|TRBV9
TGTGCCAGCAGCGGGGGACTAGCGGGAGTAACCGGGGAGCTGTTTTTT
CASSGGLAGVTGELFF
>TRBJ2-7|once|.|TRBV14
TGTGCCAGCAGCCAAGAAATTCAGGGAAAGCAGTACTTC
CASSQEIQGKQYF
>TRBJ2-1|.|TRBD2|TRBV18
TGTGCCAGCTCACCGGTGCGGGAGGCCAATGAGCAGTTCTTC
CASSPVREANEQFF
>TRBJ1-2|.|.|TRBV18
TGTGCCAGCTCACCACGGGAGACGACTGGCTATGGCTACACCTTC
CASSPRETTGYGYTF
>TRBJ2-7|.|TRBD1|TRBV15
TGTGCCACCAGCAGAGATCCCCCCGGGACAGGGAGGGGGCCCTACGAGCAGTACTTC
CATSRDPPGTGRGPYEQYF
>TRBJ2-7|.|TRBD1|TRBV15
TGTGCCACCAGCAGGGAATTTAGGCGGACAGGGCTTGAGGGGTCTACGGGCGAGCAGTACTTC
CATSREFRRTGLEGSTGEQYF
>TRBJ2-2|.|TRBD1|TRBV30
TGTGCCTGGGGGACAGGGTACGCCGGGGAGCTGTTTTTT
CAWGTGYAGELFF
>TRBJ2-2|.|TRBD2|TRBV2
TGTGCCAGCAGCACGTCACTAGCGGGGCAGAGGCTGTTTTTT
CASSTSLAGQRLFF
>TRBJ2-2|once|TRBD1|TRBV5-4
TGTGCCAGCAGCATGGGTGGGACAGCTTCGAACACCGGGGAGCTGTTTTTT
CASSMGGTASNTGELFF
>TRBJ2-7|.|TRBD2|TRBV7-2
TGTGCCAGCAGCTCCAGACTAGCGGGAGACTACGAGCAGTACTTC
CASSSRLAGDYEQYF
>TRBJ1-1|.|.|TRBV27
TGTGCCAGCAGTTTCAGGACAGAAAACACTGAAGCTTTCTTT
CASSFRTENTEAFF
>TRBJ2-5|.|.|TRBV7-2
TGTGCCAGCAGCTTAATTGCAGGGGAAGAGACCCAGTACTTC
CASSLIAGEETQYF
>TRBJ2-7|.|.|TRBV27
TGTGCCAGCAGTTTTATTCCGGCGGAGGTGCAGTACTTC
CASSFIPAEVQYF
>TRBJ2-1|.|.|TRBV10-3
TGTGCCATCAGAGCGGGTGTGGGCTACAATGAGCAGTTCTTC
CAIRAGVGYNEQFF
>TRBJ2-7|few|.|TRBV18
TGTGCCAGCTCACCACCAGCTCGGGGTGGCGAGCAGTACTTC
CASSPPARGGEQYF
>TRBJ2-5|.|.|TRBV5-6
TGTGCCAGCAGCTTGGGGTGGAGGGGAGAAGAGACCCAGTACTTC
CASSLGWRGEETQYF
>TRBJ2-1|.|.|TRBV7-9
TGTGCCAGCATCCAACAGGGAGACAATGAGCAGTTCTTC
CASIQQGDNEQFF
>TRBJ2-2|.|TRBD2|TRBV7-3
TGTGCCAGCAGCTACCTAGCGGGAGGGCCCGGCACCGGGGAGCTGTTTTTT
CASSYLAGGPGTGELFF
>TRBJ1-5|.|TRBD1|TRBV28
TGTGCCAGCAGAGAAACAGGGGGGGGGCCCTATCAGCCCCAGCATTTT
CASRETGGGPYQPQHF
>TRBJ2-2|.|TRBD2|TRBV19
TGTGCCAGTAGTATAGATCGCCCCTTCAGCGGGGGGAACACCGGGGAGCTGTTTTTT
CASSIDRPFSGGNTGELFF
>TRBJ2-3|.|.|TRBV7-3
TGTGCCAGCACTACGGAGGAAGGAGATACGCAGTATTTT
CASTTEEGDTQYF
>TRBJ2-1|once|TRBD1|TRBV6-6
TGTGCCAGCAGTACTCGGACAGGGGAAAATTACAATGAGCAGTTCTTC
CASSTRTGENYNEQFF
>TRBJ2-7|.|.|TRBV28
TGTGCCAGCAGTACCTGGGCCGGGGGCCCCTACTCCTACGAGCAGTACTTC
CASSTWAGGPYSYEQYF
>TRBJ2-2|.|.|TRBV4-2
TGTGCCAGCAGCTTTCGGACAGCGACGAACACCGGGGAGCTGTTTTTT
CASSFRTATNTGELFF
>TRBJ2-2|.|.|TRBV15
TGTGCCACCAGCAGAGATCTGGTGGGAATGAATTCCGGGGAGCTGTTTTTT
CATSRDLVGMNSGELFF